This T cell receptor beta chain was profiled in a study of blood T cell repertoires in COVID-19 (dated by TCRdb to the early 2020s). With respect to the entire study: Samples covering the acute and convalescent phases of COVID-19 were provided by collaborators in the United States, Italy and Spain. The prospective study material was composed of cDNA or gDNA derived from T cells, B-cell-depleted T cells, or PBMCs. Deeply sampled blood TCRbeta repertoires from subjects exposed to, actively infected with, or recovered from COVID-19 were included in the dataset. The repertoires were released in a freely available public database intended as a resource for research on the immune response to SARS-CoV-2. The samples were drawn from two sources: the first 160 participants of the ongoing ImmuneRACE study, and 1,000 to 1,500 subjects contributed by 6 global collaborators. Sample metadata almost always included a de-identified subject ID, COVID-19 status, age in years and sex. Where available, HLA class I and class II types were obtained from metadata supplied by the sample provider rather than from assay-based typing.

A note on this clone: The antigen it binds to is not known. One base away there is no much larger clone; base qualities are not given.

Results and caveats for the whole study, not just this receptor: The amount of clinical and demographic metadata varied by source and participant and was provided uncurated.

The collaborating institutions used their own protocols to collect whole blood in K2EDTA tubes. For TCRbeta analysis, collaborators shipped samples in one of three forms: frozen whole blood, isolated PBMCs, or DNA extracted from either of those sample types. The CDR3, from cysteine to phenylalanine, totals 14 residues. Here the CDR3 DNA is all that survives: 42 bases in frame from base 1. From a lookup of the germline V gene (reference sequence), CDR1 and CDR2 are LNHDA and SQIVND. V gives up 3 bases and J gives up 1 base, and the segment between their germline ends measures 9 bases. TCRbeta CDR3 regions were amplified from genomic DNA using the immunoSEQ Assay, a bias-controlled multiplex PCR. The authors' pipeline ran thus. Nucleated cell counts per sample were estimated from amplification of reference gene primers within the assay. To quantify the absolute abundance of each unique TCRbeta CDR3 rearrangement, sequence reads were collapsed and filtered. For each sample, productive Simpson clonality was calculated as the square root of Simpson's diversity index across productive rearrangements. The table was pulled from immuneACCESS by TCRdb, which kept in-frame rearrangements only. Such tables lose some clones; where checked, under half of the loss comes from unresolved V genes, and the rest has no known cause. V and J calls and clone size come straight from that table; D and trimming were deduced from the DNA. In all, the sample holds 40,000 to 55,000 clones, and around 82% of those were seen once. The ten top clones hold approximately 4% of the sample.

Sequenced: peripheral blood. The chain was built from TRBV19 and TRBJ1-1, with the D segment identity uncertain. This TCR was sampled from an older woman with acute or convalescent COVID-19. The DNA is TGTGCCAGTAGTATGCCTCCGGGGAACACTGAAGCTTTCTTT. It translates as CASSMPPGNTEAFF.